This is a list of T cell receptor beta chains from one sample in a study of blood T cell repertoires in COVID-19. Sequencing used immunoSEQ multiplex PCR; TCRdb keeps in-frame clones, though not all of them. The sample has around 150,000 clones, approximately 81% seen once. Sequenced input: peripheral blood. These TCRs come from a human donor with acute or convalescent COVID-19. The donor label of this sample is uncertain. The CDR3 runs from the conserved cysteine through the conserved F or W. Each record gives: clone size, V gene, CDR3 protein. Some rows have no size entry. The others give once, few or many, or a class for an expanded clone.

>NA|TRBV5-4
CASSLGAQGRTGELFF
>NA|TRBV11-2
CASSSGLAGGPVDTQYF
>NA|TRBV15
CATSRGAGGGTDTQYF
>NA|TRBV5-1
CASSSSSGSSYNEQFF
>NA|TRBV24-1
CATSAHNSNQPQHF
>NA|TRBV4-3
CASSQDQRTDTQYF
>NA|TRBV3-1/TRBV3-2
CASSLGLAGLTGELFF
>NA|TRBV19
CASSIPGAPEQYF
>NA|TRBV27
CASSLSTHGGGAISSGANVLTF
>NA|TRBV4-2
CASSQDRVGNSPLHF
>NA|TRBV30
CAWSVGGAYEQYF
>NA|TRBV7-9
CASSLARTGPQAFF
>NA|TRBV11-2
CASSSTGSYEQYF
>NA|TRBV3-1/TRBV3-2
CASSQDVPRPAFF
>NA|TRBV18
CASSPQGGTGQGYTF
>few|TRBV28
CASSPRDRAPGNTIYF
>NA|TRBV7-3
CASSLTAGAGNTIYF
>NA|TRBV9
CASSGTGTGGGGNTIYF
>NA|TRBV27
CASSEQGTYSGYTF
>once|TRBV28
CASSSTGQGAFQPQHF
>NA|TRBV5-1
CASRNGLAELTDTQYF
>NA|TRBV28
CASTVGRITYEQYF
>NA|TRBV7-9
CASSSRFRGAPDEQYF
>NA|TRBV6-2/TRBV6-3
CASSYAGGLTDTQYF
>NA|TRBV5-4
CASSSLANYGYTF
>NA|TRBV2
CASTTAGTRAFF
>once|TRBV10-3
CAISDPGAMNTEAFF
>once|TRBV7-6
CASSVSGQSNTEAFF
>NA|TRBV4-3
CASSQAVRSTEAFF
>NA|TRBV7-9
CASSLQGEISEKLFF
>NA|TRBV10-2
CASSVARGLGGYTF